The 30 T cell receptor beta chains below all came from one sample that was sequenced in a study of T cells after yellow fever vaccination. TCRdb analysed the 5' RACE reads with MiXCR anew, one entry per CDR3 protein. The sample has roughly 160,000 distinct CDR3 sequences; about a tenth are singletons. The specimen was CD8+ T cells sorted from PBMCs, collected 45 days after the yellow fever booster vaccination. All receptors come from a young man who received the YFV17D yellow fever vaccine.

In its sample, this clonotype was seen many times. The chain joins TRBV11-2 to TRBJ2-2; unclear D gene. Per germline, CDR1 SGHAT and CDR2 FQNNGV. The CDR3 sequence is 13 residues long. Deletions cut 6 bases from V and 1 base from J, with 6 bases between. This chain's CDR3 is CASSSGNTGELFF. As DNA, the CDR3 is TGTGCCAGCAGTTCCGGGAACACCGGGGAGCTGTTTTTT.

The chain is built from TRBV7-6 and TRBJ1-1, with 10 bases identical to TRBD1. The CDR3 is 13 residues long. Trimming took 6 bases from V and 4 from J; bases not matched to a gene: 2. CDR1 SGHVS and CDR2 FNYEAQ come from the germline V gene. The CDR3 nucleotides read TGTGCCAGCAGACGGACAGGGGGCACTGAAGCTTTCTTT. Its translation is CASRRTGGTEAFF. Using reference TRBV7-6 and TRBJ1-1 for the parts outside the CDR3, the full variable domain is GAGVSQSPRYKVTKRGQDVALRCDPISGHVSLYWYRQALGQGPEFLTYFNYEAQQDKSGLPNDRFSAERPEGSISTLTIQRTEQRDSAMYRCASRRTGGTEAFFGQGTRLTVV.

V gene TRBV28 combines with J gene TRBJ2-7; 7 bases match TRBD1. CDR3 length: 14 amino acids. Germline CDR1 MDHEN, CDR2 SYDVKM. The junction had 14 bases not matched to a gene; V was cut back by 11 bases and J by 4 bases. CDR3 bases: TGTGCCGGTCACGCCGGGACAGATCATTACGAGCAGTACGTC. Translated: CAGHAGTDHYEQYV.

The table lists this clonotype with a few counts. The V gene is TRBV10-3, the J gene TRBJ2-1, with a tentative D call TRBD2 (6 bases). Germline loops: CDR1 ENHRY, CDR2 SYGVKD. The CDR3 is 14 residues long. Deletions cut 4 bases from V and 6 bases from J, with 13 bases between. In DNA form, the CDR3 reads TGTGCCATCAGTGCTGTGACTAGTACCAATGAGCAGTTCTTC. This encodes CAISAVTSTNEQFF.

This clonotype turned up a few times. The chain employs TRBV4-1 and TRBJ2-7; 9 bases match TRBD1. Germline loops: CDR1 MGHRA, CDR2 YSYEKL. This CDR3 region has 16 residues. V lost 0 bases to trimming and J lost 3 bases; unmatched junction nucleotides: 6. The CDR3 spells CASSQEDRGGIYEQYV. DNA of the CDR3: TGCGCCAGCAGCCAAGAAGACAGGGGGGGGATCTACGAGCAGTACGTC.

This chain links TRBV7-9 with TRBJ2-4, with 10 nucleotides matching TRBD1. The CDR3 spans 16 residues. The V segment lost 2 bases and the J segment 6 bases; nucleotides outside the gene matches: 7. The germline CDR1 and CDR2 sequences are SEHNR and FQNEAQ (reference sequence). The CDR3, as DNA: TGTGCCAGCAGCTTATCGGGACAGGGGATGGGAAACATTCAGTACTTC. Translating it yields CASSLSGQGMGNIQYF.

This clonotype was detected a few times. This chain uses TRBV4-3 with TRBJ1-2, with 12 nucleotides matching TRBD1. J lost 11 bases, V lost 4 bases, and 5 bases had no gene match. Looked up from germline, CDR1 is LGHNA and CDR2 is YSLEER. This CDR3 is built from 13 residues. In DNA, the CDR3 is TGCGCCAGCAGCCCTGGGACAGGGGGCAGTTACACCTTC. Residues: CASSPGTGGSYTF.

V gene TRBV7-2 combines with J gene TRBJ1-6; D unclear. Trimming removed 1 base at V and 3 bases at J, with 7 bases between. CDR3 length: 15 residues. Germline CDR1 and CDR2: SGHTA and FQGNSA. The CDR3 DNA follows: TGTGCCAGCAGCTTAGTCGAGGACTATAATTCACCCCTCCACTTT. Translated: CASSLVEDYNSPLHF. Supplemented by reference TRBV7-2 and TRBJ1-6, the full variable domain reads GAGVSQSPSNKVTEKGKDVELRCDPISGHTALYWYRQSLGQGLEFLIYFQGNSAPDKSGLPSDRFSAERTGGSVSTLTIQRTQQEDSAVYLCASSLVEDYNSPLHFGNGTRLTVT.

This clonotype has more than one count but fewer than ten. This chain uses TRBV7-9 with TRBJ2-3; D possibly corresponds to TRBD1 (5 bases). Trimming pared 3 bases from V and 0 bases from J, leaving 19 bases between. CDR3 size: 18 residues. Germline-derived CDR1 and CDR2 are SEHNR and FQNEAQ (reference sequence). The CDR3 protein is CASSLGQLLQASTDTQYF. CDR3 nucleotide sequence: TGTGCCAGCAGCTTGGGCCAGCTCCTACAGGCTAGCACAGATACGCAGTATTTT.

The sample holds a few counts of this clonotype. This rearrangement joins TRBV14 to TRBJ2-7; 8 bases line up with TRBD1. V lost 0 bases and J lost 3; bases outside the gene matches: 10. The CDR3 has 17 residues. Germline CDR1 is SGHDN and CDR2 is FVKESK. The CDR3 bases are TGTGCCAGCAGCCAAGAATCCGACAGGGGCTTTTTCTACGAGCAGTACTTC. Encoded protein: CASSQESDRGFFYEQYF.

This clonotype was counted a few times. The rearrangement links TRBV6-2 or TRBV6-3 to TRBJ1-6; D unresolved. Germline V gene data show CDR1 as MNHEY and CDR2 as SVGEGT. The germline V and J ends were trimmed by 2 bases and 9 bases, with 11 bases remaining between them. The CDR3 spans 14 residues. The CDR3 DNA reads as TGTGCCAGCAGTTACGATGGCGTAGGTTCACCCCTCCACTTT. This gives the protein CASSYDGVGSPLHF.

There are many counts of this clonotype. This chain joins TRBV29-1 and TRBJ2-1; TRBD2 matches 9 bases. The CDR3 runs 13 residues. After removal of 6 bases from V and 6 bases from J, the junction contained 6 bases not matched to a gene. Germline CDR1 reads SQVTM; CDR2 reads ANQGSEA. Here the CDR3 reads CSVTGTSSNEQFF. CDR3 coding DNA: TGCAGCGTAACCGGGACTAGCAGCAATGAGCAGTTCTTC.

The sample holds many counts of this clonotype. This chain's CDR3 is CASSQGRAQPQHF. The CDR3 nucleotides read TGCGCCAGCAGCCAAGGGAGGGCCCAGCCCCAGCATTTT. The chain uses TRBV4-1 and TRBJ1-5; D is unresolved. CDR1 and CDR2 from the germline V gene are MGHRA and YSYEKL. The CDR3 runs to 13 residues. With 1 base removed from V and 7 bases from J, the gap between germline ends came to 8 bases.

This clonotype has a handful of counts. The V and J genes are TRBV14 and TRBJ1-2, with 7 bases that match TRBD1. In germline, CDR1 is SGHDN, CDR2 FVKESK. Trimming cost V 4 bases and J 2 bases; bases outside gene matches: 7. The CDR3 has 15 amino acids. CDR3 sequence (DNA): TGTGCCAGCAGCCCCCGACAGGGCTTCAACTATGGCTACACCTTC. This translates into CASSPRQGFNYGYTF. The entire variable domain, with the rest obtained from reference TRBV14 and TRBJ1-2, is as follows: EAGVTQFPSHSVIEKGQTVTLRCDPISGHDNLYWYRRVMGKEIKFLLHFVKESKQDESGMPNNRFLAERTGGTYSTLKVQPAELEDSGVYFCASSPRQGFNYGYTFGSGTRLTVV.

In this sample, this clonotype turned up a few times. The CDR3 nucleotides are TGTGCCAGCAGTCCCATCGAGGGGATTGAAGCTTTCTTT. Translating gives CASSPIEGIEAFF. The rearrangement links TRBV6-1 to TRBJ1-1, with a tentative D call TRBD1 (5 bases). The CDR3 consists of 13 residues. CDR1 MNHNS and CDR2 SASEGT come from the germline V gene. Trimming took off 5 bases at V and 7 bases at J, with 14 bases between the two ends.

This clonotype was counted a few times. The CDR3 sequence: CASTPGESGGETQYF. The CDR3 DNA is TGTGCCAGCACCCCGGGGGAATCCGGGGGAGAGACCCAGTACTTC. The chain recombines TRBV6-5 with TRBJ2-5, with D tentatively TRBD2 (6 bases). The ends were cut back, 7 bases at V and 4 bases at J, with 19 bases in the middle. The CDR3 runs to 15 residues. Germline CDR1 reads MNHEY; CDR2 reads SVGAGI.

The J gene is TRBJ1-4, the V gene TRBV18, with no clear D. V shed 0 bases and J shed 3 bases, with 11 bases lying between them. This CDR3 is built from 16 residues. Germline V gene data show CDR1 as KGHSH and CDR2 as LQKENI. The CDR3 DNA reads TGTGCCAGCTCACCACCGGACCGGTTCGCTAATGAAAAACTGTTTTTT. It specifies CASSPPDRFANEKLFF.

This clonotype has a handful of counts. CDR3 residues: CSASGGDEQFF. The CDR3 DNA sequence: TGCAGTGCGTCCGGGGGGGATGAGCAGTTCTTC. The rearrangement joins TRBV20-1 to TRBJ2-1; TRBD2 aligns across 8 bases. V lost 6 bases and J lost 8; bases outside the gene matches: 3. Germline loops: CDR1 DFQATT, CDR2 SNEGSKA (reference sequence). This CDR3 spans 11 amino acids.

There are a few counts of this clonotype. V gene TRBV7-9 combines with J gene TRBJ2-2, with TRBD1 matching 9 bases. CDR1 and CDR2 from the germline V gene are SEHNR and FQNEAQ (reference sequence). J was trimmed by 7 bases and V by 9 bases; bases with no gene match: 6. This CDR3 is 13 amino acids long. The CDR3 loop reads CARGDRVVGELFF. CDR3 nucleotide sequence: TGTGCCAGGGGGGACAGGGTCGTCGGGGAGCTGTTTTTT.

The chain uses TRBV29-1 and TRBJ2-1, with D perhaps matching TRBD1 (6 bases). This CDR3 spans 13 amino acids. Per the germline V gene, CDR1 is SQVTM and CDR2 is ANQGSEA. V gave up 5 bases and J gave up 7 bases, with 15 bases separating them. CDR3 amino acids: CSVPGALSNEQFF. The DNA for the CDR3 is TGCAGCGTTCCAGGGGCCCTTTCAAATGAGCAGTTCTTC.

V is TRBV27 and J is TRBJ2-7; the D gene is possibly TRBD1 (6 bases). This CDR3 has 12 amino acids. Germline V gene sequence: CDR1 MNHEY, CDR2 SMNVEV (reference sequence). Trimming stripped 6 bases from V and 4 bases from J, with 10 bases between. The CDR3 sequence is CASRGAGYEQYV. Written as DNA, the CDR3 is TGTGCCAGCAGGGGGGCTGGGTACGAGCAGTACGTC.

The genes are TRBV6-5 and TRBJ2-3; 11 bases are a match to TRBD2. The CDR3 contains 17 residues. V shed 2 bases and J 0 bases; nucleotides not matched to a gene: 4. The germline gives CDR1 MNHEY, CDR2 SVGAGI. This chain's CDR3 is CASSYQLAGASTDTQYF. CDR3 bases: TGTGCCAGCAGTTACCAACTAGCGGGGGCTAGCACAGATACGCAGTATTTT.

This clonotype was seen more than once but under ten times. V is TRBV7-9 and J is TRBJ2-3, with D maybe TRBD2 (7 bases). The CDR3 sequence is 16 residues long. The V end lost 4 bases, the J end lost 6 bases, and 20 bases lay between the germline ends. CDR1 and CDR2 from the germline V gene are SEHNR and FQNEAQ (reference sequence). The CDR3 coding sequence is TGTGCCAGCAGCTCCCTTGGGGGGGCCGGATCGGATACGCAGTATTTT. Its protein is CASSSLGGAGSDTQYF.

There are a few counts of this clonotype. The rearrangement joins TRBV11-2 to TRBJ1-2; 9 bases line up with TRBD1. V lost 4 bases and J lost 2; bases outside the gene matches: 5. The CDR3 totals 15 residues. Germline values: CDR1 SGHAT, CDR2 FQNNGV. CDR3 region: CASSSRDRANYGYTF. DNA for the CDR3: TGTGCCAGCAGCTCACGGGACAGGGCCAACTATGGCTACACCTTC. Full variable domain (rest looked up from reference TRBV11-2 and TRBJ1-2): EAGVAQSPRYKIIEKRQSVAFWCNPISGHATLYWYQQILGQGPKLLIQFQNNGVVDDSQLPKDRFSAERLKGVDSTLKIQPAKLEDSAVYLCASSSRDRANYGYTFGSGTRLTVV.

This chain joins TRBV7-9 and TRBJ2-7, with D maybe TRBD1 (7 bases). The V gene lost 3 bases and the J gene lost 5 bases, with 11 bases spanning the gap. This CDR3 region has 13 residues. The germline V gene encodes CDR1 SEHNR and CDR2 FQNEAQ (reference sequence). CDR3 nucleotide sequence: TGTGCCAGCAGCTTTGGCAGGGGGGACGAGCAGTACGTC. Residues: CASSFGRGDEQYV.

The table lists this clonotype with a few counts. The chain recombines TRBV7-6 with TRBJ2-1; the D is unclear. The CDR3 consists of 13 residues. The germline gives CDR1 SGHVS, CDR2 FNYEAQ. V shed 0 bases and J shed 3 bases, with 3 bases lying between them. Here the CDR3 reads CASSLAIYNEQFF. Here the CDR3 DNA reads TGTGCCAGCAGCTTAGCGATCTACAATGAGCAGTTCTTC. Variable domain in full (rest from reference TRBV7-6 and TRBJ2-1): GAGVSQSPRYKVTKRGQDVALRCDPISGHVSLYWYRQALGQGPEFLTYFNYEAQQDKSGLPNDRFSAERPEGSISTLTIQRTEQRDSAMYRCASSLAIYNEQFFGPGTRLTVL.

This clonotype has at least ten counts. The rearrangement links TRBV7-9 to TRBJ2-1; D ambiguous. V was clipped by 5 bases and J by 6 bases, with 8 bases between them. Germline V gene data show CDR1 as SEHNR and CDR2 as FQNEAQ (reference sequence). CDR3 length: 12 residues. The CDR3 nucleotides are TGTGCCAGCAGCACTCTAGGCAATGAGCAGTTCTTC. The encoded protein is CASSTLGNEQFF.

The V call is TRBV6-6, the J call TRBJ2-3; 7 nucleotides match TRBD2. Germline assignment: CDR1 MNHNY and CDR2 SVGAGI (reference sequence). Unmatched junction bases numbered 6, after V lost 2 bases and J lost 4 bases. This CDR3 comprises 15 residues. CDR3 loop: CASSYQTSRPDTQYF. The CDR3 bases are TGTGCCAGCAGTTACCAGACTAGCCGCCCAGATACGCAGTATTTT.

This clonotype came up a few times. This chain uses TRBV5-4 with TRBJ2-3, with TRBD2 identical over 9 bases. The CDR3 is made up of 16 amino acids. The germline V gene has CDR1 SGHNT and CDR2 YYREEE (reference sequence). With V trimmed by 2 bases and J by 2 bases, 6 bases remained unmatched. The CDR3 DNA reads TGTGCCAGCAGCTTCGCGGCGGGGGGGGACACAGATACGCAGTATTTT. Translating gives CASSFAAGGDTDTQYF.

This clonotype has a handful of counts. This chain links TRBV11-2 with TRBJ2-5, with a possible D match to TRBD2 (7 bases). The V gene's germline CDR1 is SGHAT and CDR2 FQNNGV. Trimming took off 5 bases at V and 3 bases at J, with 19 bases between the two ends. The CDR3 spans 16 residues. The CDR3 here is CASSLPIGGQKETQYF. As DNA, the CDR3 is TGTGCCAGCAGCCTGCCGATCGGGGGGCAAAAAGAGACCCAGTACTTC.